This T cell receptor (beta chain) was documented in a study of technical replicates of blood from a few donors. Some clones are missing from TCRdb's copy, which holds only in-frame ones; the method was immunoSEQ multiplex PCR. Of roughly 82,000 clones listed, roughly 95% were seen once; the top ten hold about 0.41%. Looked up from germline, CDR1 is MNHEY and CDR2 is SVGAGI. Trimming pared 5 bases from V and 1 base from J, leaving 11 bases between. This CDR3 contains 14 residues. This clone was counted a single time. Sample: T cells isolated from PBMCs. This rearrangement joins TRBV6-5 to TRBJ1-1; D is possibly TRBD1 (5 bases). The sequence came from a human donor in good health. The CDR3 sequence: CASSRVRGNTEAFF. CDR3 nucleotides: TGTGCCAGCAGTCGTGTAAGGGGGAACACTGAAGCTTTCTTT.